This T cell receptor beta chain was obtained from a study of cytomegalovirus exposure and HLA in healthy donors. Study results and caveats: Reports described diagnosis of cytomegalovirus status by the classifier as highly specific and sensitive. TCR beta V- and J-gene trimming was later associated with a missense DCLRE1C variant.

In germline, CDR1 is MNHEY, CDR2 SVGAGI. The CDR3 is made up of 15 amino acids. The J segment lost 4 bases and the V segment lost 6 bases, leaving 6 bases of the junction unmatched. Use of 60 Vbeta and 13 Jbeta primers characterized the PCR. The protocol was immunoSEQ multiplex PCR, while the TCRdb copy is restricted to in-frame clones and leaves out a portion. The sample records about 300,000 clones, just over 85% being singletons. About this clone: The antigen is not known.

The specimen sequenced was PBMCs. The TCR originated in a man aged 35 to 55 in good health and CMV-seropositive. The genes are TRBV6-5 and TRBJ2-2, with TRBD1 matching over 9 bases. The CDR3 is CASSKTGGSTGELFF. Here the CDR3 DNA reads TGTGCCAGCAGCAAGACAGGGGGAAGCACCGGGGAGCTGTTTTTT.